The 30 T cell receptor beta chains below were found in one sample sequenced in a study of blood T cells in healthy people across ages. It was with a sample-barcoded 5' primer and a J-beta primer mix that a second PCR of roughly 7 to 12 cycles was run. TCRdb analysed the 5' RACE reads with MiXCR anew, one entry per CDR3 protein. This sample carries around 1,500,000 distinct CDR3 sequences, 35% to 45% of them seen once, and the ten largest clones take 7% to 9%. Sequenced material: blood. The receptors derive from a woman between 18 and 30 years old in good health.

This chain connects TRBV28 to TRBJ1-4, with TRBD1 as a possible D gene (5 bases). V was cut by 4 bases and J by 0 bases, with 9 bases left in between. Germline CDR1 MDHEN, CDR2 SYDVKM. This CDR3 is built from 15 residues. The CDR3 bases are TGTGCCAGCAGTTACCAGGGAACAACTAATGAAAAACTGTTTTTT. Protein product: CASSYQGTTNEKLFF.

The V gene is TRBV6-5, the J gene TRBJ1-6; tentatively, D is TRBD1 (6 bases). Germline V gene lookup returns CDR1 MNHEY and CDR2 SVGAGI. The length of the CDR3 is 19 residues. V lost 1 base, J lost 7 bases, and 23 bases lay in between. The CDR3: CASSYLQGSPNRGNSPLHF. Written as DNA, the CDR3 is TGTGCCAGCAGTTACTTACAGGGATCGCCAAATAGAGGGAATTCACCCCTCCACTTT.

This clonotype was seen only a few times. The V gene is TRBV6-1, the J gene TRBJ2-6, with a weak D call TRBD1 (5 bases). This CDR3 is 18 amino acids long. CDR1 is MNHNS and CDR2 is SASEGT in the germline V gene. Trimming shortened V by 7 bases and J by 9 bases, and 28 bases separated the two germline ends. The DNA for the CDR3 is TGTGCCAGCACCAACTCACCAATACAGACAGAAGATGGCAACGTCCTGACTTTC. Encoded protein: CASTNSPIQTEDGNVLTF.

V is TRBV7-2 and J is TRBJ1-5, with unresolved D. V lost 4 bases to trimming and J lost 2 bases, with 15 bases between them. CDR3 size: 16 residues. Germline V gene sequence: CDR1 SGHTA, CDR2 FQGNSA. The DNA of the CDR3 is TGTGCCAGCAGCTCGAGTGGAGGGTTCGGCAATCAGCCCCAGCATTTT. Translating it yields CASSSSGGFGNQPQHF.

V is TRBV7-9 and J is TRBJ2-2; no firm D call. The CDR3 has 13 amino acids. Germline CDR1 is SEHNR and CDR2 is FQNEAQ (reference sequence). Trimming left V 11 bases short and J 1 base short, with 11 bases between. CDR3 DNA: TGTGCCCCCGATGCACTGAACACCGGGGAGCTGTTTTTT. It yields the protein CAPDALNTGELFF.

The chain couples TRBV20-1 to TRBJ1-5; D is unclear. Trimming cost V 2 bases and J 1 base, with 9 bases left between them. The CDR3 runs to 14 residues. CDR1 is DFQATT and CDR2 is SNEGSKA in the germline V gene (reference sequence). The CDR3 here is CSARFTSSNQPQHF. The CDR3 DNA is TGCAGTGCTAGATTCACTTCGAGCAATCAGCCCCAGCATTTT.

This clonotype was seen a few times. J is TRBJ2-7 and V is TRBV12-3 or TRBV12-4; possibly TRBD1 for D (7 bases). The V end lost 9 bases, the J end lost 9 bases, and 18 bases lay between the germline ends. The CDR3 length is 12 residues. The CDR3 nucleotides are TGTGCCAGTGGGGGGACAGCGAAAGGGCAGTACTTC. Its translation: CASGGTAKGQYF.

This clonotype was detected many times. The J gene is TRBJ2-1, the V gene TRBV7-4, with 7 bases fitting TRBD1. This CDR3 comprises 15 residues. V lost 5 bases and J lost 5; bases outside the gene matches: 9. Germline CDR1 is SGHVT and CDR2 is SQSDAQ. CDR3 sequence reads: CASSPPGQRDNEQFF. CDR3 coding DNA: TGTGCCAGCAGCCCCCCGGGACAGCGAGACAATGAGCAGTTCTTC.

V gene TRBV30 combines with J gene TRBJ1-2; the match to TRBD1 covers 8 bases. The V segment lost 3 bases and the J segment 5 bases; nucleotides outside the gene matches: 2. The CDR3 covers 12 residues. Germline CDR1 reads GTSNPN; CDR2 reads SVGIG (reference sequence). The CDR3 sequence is CAWRQGDYGYTF. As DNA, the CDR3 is TGTGCCTGGAGACAGGGGGATTATGGCTACACCTTC.

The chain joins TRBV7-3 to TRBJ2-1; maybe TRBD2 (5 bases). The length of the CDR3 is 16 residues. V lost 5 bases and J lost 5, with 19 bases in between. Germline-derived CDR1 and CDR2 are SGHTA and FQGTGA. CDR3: CASSPTPTGRHNEQFF. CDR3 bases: TGTGCCAGCAGCCCAACCCCGACGGGGAGACACAATGAGCAGTTCTTC.

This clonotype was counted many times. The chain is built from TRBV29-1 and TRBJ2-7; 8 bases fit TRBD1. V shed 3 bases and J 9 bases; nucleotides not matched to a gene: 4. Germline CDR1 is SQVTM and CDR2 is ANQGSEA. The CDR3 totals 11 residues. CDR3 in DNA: TGCAGCGTTGAGGGACAGGAAGGGCAGTACTTC. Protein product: CSVEGQEGQYF.

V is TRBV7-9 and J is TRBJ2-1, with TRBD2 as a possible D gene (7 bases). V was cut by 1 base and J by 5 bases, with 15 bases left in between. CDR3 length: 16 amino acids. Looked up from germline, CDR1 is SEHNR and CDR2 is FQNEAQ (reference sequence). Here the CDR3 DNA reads TGTGCCAGCAGCTTAGAGGCGGGGGCCCGAAACAATGAGCAGTTCTTC. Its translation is CASSLEAGARNNEQFF.

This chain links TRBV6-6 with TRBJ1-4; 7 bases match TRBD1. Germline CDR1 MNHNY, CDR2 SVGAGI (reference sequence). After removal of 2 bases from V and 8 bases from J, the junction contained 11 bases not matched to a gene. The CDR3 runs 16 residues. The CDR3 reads CASSYIIQGLREKLFF. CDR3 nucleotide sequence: TGTGCCAGCAGTTACATTATACAGGGGCTCCGCGAAAAACTGTTTTTT.

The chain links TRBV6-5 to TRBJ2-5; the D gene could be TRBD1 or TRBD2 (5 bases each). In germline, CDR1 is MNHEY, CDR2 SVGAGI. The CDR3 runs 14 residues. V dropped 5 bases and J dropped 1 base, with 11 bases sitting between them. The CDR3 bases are TGTGCCAGCAGTCCCTACGGGGCCCAAGAGACCCAGTACTTC. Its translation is CASSPYGAQETQYF.

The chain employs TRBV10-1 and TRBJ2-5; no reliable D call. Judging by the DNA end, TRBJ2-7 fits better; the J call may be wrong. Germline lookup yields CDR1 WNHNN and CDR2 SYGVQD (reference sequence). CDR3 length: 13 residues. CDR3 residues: CASSEYSVGEQYF. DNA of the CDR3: TGCGCCAGCAGTGAGTACTCGGTCGGCGAGCAGTACTTC.

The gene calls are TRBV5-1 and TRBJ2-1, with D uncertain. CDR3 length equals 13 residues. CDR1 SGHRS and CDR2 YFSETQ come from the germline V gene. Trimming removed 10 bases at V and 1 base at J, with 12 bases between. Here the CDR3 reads CAGTESSYNEQFF. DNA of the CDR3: TGCGCCGGCACCGAAAGTTCCTACAATGAGCAGTTCTTC.

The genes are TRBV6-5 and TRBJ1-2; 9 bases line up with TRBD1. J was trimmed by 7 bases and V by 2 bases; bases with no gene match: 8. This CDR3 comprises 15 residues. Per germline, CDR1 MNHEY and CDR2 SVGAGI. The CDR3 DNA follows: TGTGCCAGCAGTTACAGAAGGGACAGGGCCTCTGGCTACACCTTC. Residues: CASSYRRDRASGYTF.

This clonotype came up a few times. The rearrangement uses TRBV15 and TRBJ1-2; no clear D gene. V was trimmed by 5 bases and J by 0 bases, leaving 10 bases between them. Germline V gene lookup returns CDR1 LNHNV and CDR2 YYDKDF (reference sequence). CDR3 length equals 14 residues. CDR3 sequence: CATSRNRANYGYTF. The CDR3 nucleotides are TGTGCCACCAGCCGAAATAGAGCTAACTATGGCTACACCTTC.

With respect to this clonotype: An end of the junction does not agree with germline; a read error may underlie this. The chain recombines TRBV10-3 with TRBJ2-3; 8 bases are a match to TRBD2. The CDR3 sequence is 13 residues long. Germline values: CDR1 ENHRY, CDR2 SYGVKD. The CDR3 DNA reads TGTGCCAACCGTAGCGGGGAGACAGATATGCAGTATTTT. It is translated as CANRSGETDMQYF.

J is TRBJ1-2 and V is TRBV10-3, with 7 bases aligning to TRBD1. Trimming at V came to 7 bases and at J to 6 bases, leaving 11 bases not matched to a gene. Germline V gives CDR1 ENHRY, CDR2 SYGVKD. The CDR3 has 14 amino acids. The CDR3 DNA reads TGTGCCATCAACCCTGGACAGGCCAGCCATGGCTACACCTTC. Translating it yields CAINPGQASHGYTF.

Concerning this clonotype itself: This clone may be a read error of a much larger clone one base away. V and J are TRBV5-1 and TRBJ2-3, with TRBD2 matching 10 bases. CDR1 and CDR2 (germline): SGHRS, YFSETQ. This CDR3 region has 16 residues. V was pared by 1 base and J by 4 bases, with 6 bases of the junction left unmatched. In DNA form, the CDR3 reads TGCGCCAGCAGCTTGAGGCGGACTAGCGGAGCAGATACGCAGTATTTT. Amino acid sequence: CASSLRRTSGADTQYF.

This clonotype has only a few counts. DNA of the CDR3: TGTGCCAGCATCGACAGGGTTCGTCAGCCCCAGCATTTT. Amino acids: CASIDRVRQPQHF. The chain uses TRBV6-6 and TRBJ1-5; 7 positions agree with TRBD1. Germline trimming cut 7 bases from V and 6 bases from J; bases unmatched to any gene: 6. The CDR3 is 13 amino acids. Germline V gene data show CDR1 as MNHNY and CDR2 as SVGAGI (reference sequence).

CDR3 sequence (DNA): TGTGCCAGCACGGCAGGGGAAGAGACCCAGTACTTC. Amino acids: CASTAGEETQYF. The genes are TRBV6-6 and TRBJ2-7; perhaps TRBD1 as D (6 bases). The DNA end is a closer match to TRBJ2-5, so the J assignment may be wrong. Germline V gives CDR1 MNHNY, CDR2 SVGAGI (reference sequence). The CDR3 spans 12 residues.

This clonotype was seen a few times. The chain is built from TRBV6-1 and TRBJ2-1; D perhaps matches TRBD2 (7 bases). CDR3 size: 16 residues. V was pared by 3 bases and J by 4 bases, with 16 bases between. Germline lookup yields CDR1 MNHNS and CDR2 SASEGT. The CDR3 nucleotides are TGTGCCAGCAGTGAGGGGGGGGGGGCCTCATACAATGAGCAGTTCTTC. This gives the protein CASSEGGGASYNEQFF.

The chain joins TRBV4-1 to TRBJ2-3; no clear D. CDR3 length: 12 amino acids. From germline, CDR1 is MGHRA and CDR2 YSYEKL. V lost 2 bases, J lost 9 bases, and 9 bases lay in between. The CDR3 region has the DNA TGCGCCAGCAGCCAATTTGACGGCACGCAGTATTTT. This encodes CASSQFDGTQYF.

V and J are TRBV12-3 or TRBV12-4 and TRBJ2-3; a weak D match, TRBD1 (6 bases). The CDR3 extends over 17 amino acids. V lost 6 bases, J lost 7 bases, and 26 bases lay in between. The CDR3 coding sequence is TGTGCCAGCAGCCCCGATCTAGGGGGAAGAAGATGGAATACGCAGTATTTT. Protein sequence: CASSPDLGGRRWNTQYF.

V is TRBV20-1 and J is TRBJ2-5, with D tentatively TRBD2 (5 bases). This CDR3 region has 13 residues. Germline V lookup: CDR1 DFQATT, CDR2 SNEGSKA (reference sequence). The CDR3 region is CGAERPYQETQYF. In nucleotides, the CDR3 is TGCGGAGCGGAGCGGCCGTACCAAGAGACCCAGTACTTC.

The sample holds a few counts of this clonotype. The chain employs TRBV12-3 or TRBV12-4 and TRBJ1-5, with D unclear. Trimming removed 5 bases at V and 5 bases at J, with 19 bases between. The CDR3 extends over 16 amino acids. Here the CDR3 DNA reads TGTGCCAGCAGTACCGTCCGGGTCGAGGTGGATCAGCCCCAGCATTTT. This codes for CASSTVRVEVDQPQHF.

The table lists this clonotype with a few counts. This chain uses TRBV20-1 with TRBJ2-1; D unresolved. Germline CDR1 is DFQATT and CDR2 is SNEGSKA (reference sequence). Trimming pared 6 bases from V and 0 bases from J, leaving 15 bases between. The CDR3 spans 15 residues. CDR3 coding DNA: TGCAGTGCCCATCCACTAAGCGTCTCCTACAATGAGCAGTTCTTC. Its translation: CSAHPLSVSYNEQFF.

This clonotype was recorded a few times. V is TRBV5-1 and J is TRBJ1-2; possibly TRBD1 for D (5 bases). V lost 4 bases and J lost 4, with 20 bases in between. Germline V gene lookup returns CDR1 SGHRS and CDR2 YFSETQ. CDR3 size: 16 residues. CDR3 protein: CASSERAWDDGYGYTF. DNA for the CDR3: TGCGCCAGCAGCGAGCGTGCCTGGGACGACGGCTATGGCTACACCTTC.